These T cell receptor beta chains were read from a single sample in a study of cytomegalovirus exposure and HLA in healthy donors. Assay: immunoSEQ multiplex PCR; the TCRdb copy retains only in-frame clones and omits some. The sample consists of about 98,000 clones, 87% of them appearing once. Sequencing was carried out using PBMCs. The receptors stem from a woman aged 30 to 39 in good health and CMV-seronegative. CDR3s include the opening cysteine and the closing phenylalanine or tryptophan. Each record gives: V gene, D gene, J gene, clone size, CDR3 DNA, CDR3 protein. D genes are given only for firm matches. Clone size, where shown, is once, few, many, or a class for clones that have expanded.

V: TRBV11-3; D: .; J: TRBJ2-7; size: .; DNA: TGTGCCAGCAGCTTAGTACGAACCGGCGAGCAGTACTTC; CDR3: CASSLVRTGEQYF
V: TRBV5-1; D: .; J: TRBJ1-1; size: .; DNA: TGCGCCAGCAGCTCCGGACAGATAAAGAACACTGAAGCTTTCTTT; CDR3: CASSSGQIKNTEAFF
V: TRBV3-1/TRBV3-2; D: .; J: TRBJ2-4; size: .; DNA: TGTGCCAGCAGCGAGGGACTGTACTTC; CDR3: CASSEGLYF
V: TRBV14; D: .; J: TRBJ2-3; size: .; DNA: TGTGCCAGCAGCCAAGAGTGGACTCCCCTAGATACGCAGTATTTT; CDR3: CASSQEWTPLDTQYF
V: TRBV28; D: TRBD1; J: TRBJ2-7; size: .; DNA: TGTGCCAGCAGTCCCGGGGACAGGGTATTCGAGCAGTACTTC; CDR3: CASSPGDRVFEQYF
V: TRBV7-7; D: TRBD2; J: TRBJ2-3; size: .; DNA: TGTGCTAGCAGCCCGAGTAGCGGGAGGGCACCGCAGTATTTT; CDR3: CASSPSSGRAPQYF
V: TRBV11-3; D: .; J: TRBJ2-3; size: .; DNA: TGTGCCAGCAGCTCAGAATTGAGGGATACGCAGTATTTT; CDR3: CASSSELRDTQYF
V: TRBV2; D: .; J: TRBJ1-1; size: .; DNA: TGTGCCAGCCTCCGAGATCCCGGGAACACTGAAGCTTTCTTT; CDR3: CASLRDPGNTEAFF
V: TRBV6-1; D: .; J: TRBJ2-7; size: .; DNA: TGTGCCAGCAGTGGCGGGGGCAGGGTACAGTTGGTGTCCTACGAGCAGTACTTC; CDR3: CASSGGGRVQLVSYEQYF
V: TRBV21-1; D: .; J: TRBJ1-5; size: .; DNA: TGTGCCAGCAGCGGGGTTGTTTCTATGAGGGAGACAGGGGAATTGGATCAGCCCCAGCATTTT; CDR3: CASSGVVSMRETGELDQPQHF
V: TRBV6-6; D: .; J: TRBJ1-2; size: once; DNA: TGTGCCAGCAGTTACTCGAGTGAGGGTAACTATGGCTACACCTTC; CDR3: CASSYSSEGNYGYTF
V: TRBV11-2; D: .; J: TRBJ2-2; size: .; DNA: TGTGCCAGCAGCTTAAGCCAGGGCGTAAACACCGGGGAGCTGTTTTTT; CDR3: CASSLSQGVNTGELFF
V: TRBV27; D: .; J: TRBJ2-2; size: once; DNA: TGTGCCAGCAGTTTCCGACTTCTGGGGGAGCTGTTTTTT; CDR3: CASSFRLLGELFF
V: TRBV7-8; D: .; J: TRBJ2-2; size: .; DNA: TGTGCCAGCAGGGAGTGGAACACCGGGGAGCTGTTTTTT; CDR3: CASREWNTGELFF
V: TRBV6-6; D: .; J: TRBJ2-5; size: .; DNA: TGTGCCAGCAGTTACCAGGCCACCCAGTACTTC; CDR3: CASSYQATQYF
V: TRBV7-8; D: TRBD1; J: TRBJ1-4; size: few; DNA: TGTGCCAGCAGCTCGACAGGGATGAATGAAAAACTGTTTTTT; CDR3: CASSSTGMNEKLFF